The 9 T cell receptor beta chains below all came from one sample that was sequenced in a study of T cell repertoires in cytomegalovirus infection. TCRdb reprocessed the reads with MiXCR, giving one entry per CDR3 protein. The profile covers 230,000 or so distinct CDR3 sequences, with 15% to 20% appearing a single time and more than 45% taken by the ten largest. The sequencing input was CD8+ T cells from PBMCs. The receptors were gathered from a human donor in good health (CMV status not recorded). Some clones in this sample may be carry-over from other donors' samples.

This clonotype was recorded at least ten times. This CDR3 reads CASSVTPVGYTDTQYF. The CDR3, as DNA: TGTGCCAGCAGTGTAACCCCGGTGGGGTATACAGATACGCAGTATTTT. The chain combines TRBV6-1 with TRBJ2-3; no clear D. The germline gives CDR1 MNHNS, CDR2 SASEGT. Trimming removed 4 bases from V and 3 bases from J, with 17 bases in between. This CDR3 has 16 residues.

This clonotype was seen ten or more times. The CDR3 DNA reads TGTGCCAGCAGCCAGGGGGGGCCCGAGCAGTTCTTC. Protein product: CASSQGGPEQFF. The chain combines TRBV7-2 with TRBJ2-1; D assignment may be TRBD1 or TRBD2 (7 bases each). The CDR3 is 12 residues long. The germline gives CDR1 SGHTA, CDR2 FQGNSA. The V end was cut by 5 bases, the J end by 10 bases, with 12 bases between.

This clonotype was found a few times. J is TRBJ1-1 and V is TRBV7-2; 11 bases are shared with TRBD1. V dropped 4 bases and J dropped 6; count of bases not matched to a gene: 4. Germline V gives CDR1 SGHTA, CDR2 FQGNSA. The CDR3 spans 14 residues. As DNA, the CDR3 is TGTGCCAGCAGCTGGGGGACAGGGGGTGCTGAAGCTTTCTTT. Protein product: CASSWGTGGAEAFF. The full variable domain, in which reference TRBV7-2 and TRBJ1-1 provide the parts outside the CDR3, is GAGVSQSPSNKVTEKGKDVELRCDPISGHTALYWYRQSLGQGLEFLIYFQGNSAPDKSGLPSDRFSAERTGGSVSTLTIQRTQQEDSAVYLCASSWGTGGAEAFFGQGTRLTVV.

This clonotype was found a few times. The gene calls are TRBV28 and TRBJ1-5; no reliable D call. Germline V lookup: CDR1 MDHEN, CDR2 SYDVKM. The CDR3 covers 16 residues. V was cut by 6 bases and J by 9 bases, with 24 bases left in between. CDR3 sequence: CASSRSFTELVPPQHF. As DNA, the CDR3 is TGTGCCAGCAGCCGATCCTTCACAGAGCTCGTCCCGCCCCAGCATTTT.

For the CDR3, the DNA is TGTGCCAGCAGCCCTAGTCAGGGAGAGGACTATGGCTACACCTTC. Amino acid sequence: CASSPSQGEDYGYTF. The chain has TRBV27 and TRBJ1-2, with D maybe TRBD1 (5 bases). CDR3 length: 15 amino acids. Trimming removed 6 bases from V and 3 bases from J, with 17 bases in between. CDR1 is MNHEY and CDR2 is SMNVEV in the germline V gene (reference sequence).

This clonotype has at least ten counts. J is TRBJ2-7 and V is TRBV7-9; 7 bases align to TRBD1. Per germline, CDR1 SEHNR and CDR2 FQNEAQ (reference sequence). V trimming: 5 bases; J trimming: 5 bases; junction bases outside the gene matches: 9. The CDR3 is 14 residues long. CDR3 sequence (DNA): TGTGCCAGCAGCCCCCGACAGGGTCTGGACGAGCAGTACTTC. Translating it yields CASSPRQGLDEQYF.

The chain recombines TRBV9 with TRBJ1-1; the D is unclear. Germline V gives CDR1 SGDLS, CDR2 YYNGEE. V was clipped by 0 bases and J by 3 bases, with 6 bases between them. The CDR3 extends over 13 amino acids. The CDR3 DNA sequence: TGTGCCAGCAGCGTAGCTAGCCACACTGAAGCTTTCTTT. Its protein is CASSVASHTEAFF. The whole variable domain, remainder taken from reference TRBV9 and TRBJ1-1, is DSGVTQTPKHLITATGQRVTLRCSPRSGDLSVYWYQQSLDQGLQFLIQYYNGEERAKGNILERFSAQQFPDLHSELNLSSLELGDSALYFCASSVASHTEAFFGQGTRLTVV.

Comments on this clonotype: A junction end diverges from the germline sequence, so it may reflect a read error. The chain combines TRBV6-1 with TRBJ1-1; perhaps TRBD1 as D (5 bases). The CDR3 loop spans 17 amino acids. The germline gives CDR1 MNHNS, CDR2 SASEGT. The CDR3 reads CASKNNGARKKNSEAFF. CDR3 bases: TGTGCCAGCAAAAATAACGGGGCGCGGAAGAAGAACAGTGAAGCTTTCTTT.

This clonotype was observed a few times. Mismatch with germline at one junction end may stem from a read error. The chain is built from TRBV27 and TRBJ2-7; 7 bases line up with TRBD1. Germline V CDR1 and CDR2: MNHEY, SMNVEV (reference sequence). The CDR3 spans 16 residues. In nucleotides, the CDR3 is TGTGCCAGTAGTTTATCGACAGGGCACTTCCACTACGAGCAGTACTTC. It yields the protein CASSLSTGHFHYEQYF.